These 23 T cell receptor beta chains were all obtained from the same sample, sequenced in a study of T cells in Graves' hyperthyroidism and ophthalmopathy. Amplification of TCR beta CDR3 regions used RNA as the template. The study used the HTBI primer set for a first-round RT-PCR of the TCR CDR3. MiXCR, applied by TCRdb to the multiplex PCR reads, yields one record per CDR3 protein. The sample lists about half a million distinct CDR3 sequences, approximately 25% occurring once. Sample: blood. The receptor source for this set is a woman in her thirties with Graves' ophthalmopathy.

This clonotype was found many times. This chain joins TRBV3-1 and TRBJ1-1; 9 positions match TRBD1. The germline gives CDR1 LGHDT, CDR2 YNNKEL (reference sequence). This CDR3 has 16 amino acids. The V segment lost 4 bases and the J segment 1 base; nucleotides outside the gene matches: 7. The CDR3 DNA sequence: TGTGCCAGCAGCCGGAACCCGGGACAGGGGAACACTGAAGCTTTCTTT. It is translated as CASSRNPGQGNTEAFF.

Many counts were recorded for this clonotype. The rearrangement links TRBV7-2 to TRBJ1-5, with a weak D call TRBD1 (6 bases). Deletions cut 5 bases from V and 0 bases from J, with 14 bases between. The CDR3 totals 16 residues. The germline V gene encodes CDR1 SGHTA and CDR2 FQGNSA. The CDR3 DNA sequence: TGTGCCAGCAGCAGAACACAGGGATATAGCAATCAGCCCCAGCATTTT. Residues: CASSRTQGYSNQPQHF.

The chain carries TRBV19 and TRBJ2-7; the D is unclear. The germline V gene encodes CDR1 LNHDA and CDR2 SQIVND (reference sequence). V was cut by 6 bases and J by 3 bases, with 9 bases left in between. The CDR3 has 12 residues. As DNA, the CDR3 is TGTGCCAGTAGGGACGCCGACTACGAGCAGTACTTC. Encoded protein: CASRDADYEQYF.

The V gene is TRBV12-3 or TRBV12-4, the J gene TRBJ1-5; 7 bases fit TRBD1. With V trimmed by 1 base and J by 6 bases, 9 bases remained unmatched. The CDR3 has 16 amino acids. CDR3 protein: CASSLGGGGAGQPQHF. As DNA, the CDR3 is TGTGCCAGCAGTTTAGGGGGAGGGGGCGCGGGTCAGCCCCAGCATTTT.

On this clonotype itself: A read error may explain this, as a much larger clone is one base away. This sequence joins TRBV6-4 and TRBJ2-2; 8 bases are shared with TRBD1. The V segment lost 5 bases and the J segment 1 base; nucleotides outside the gene matches: 3. This CDR3 contains 15 residues. Germline V lookup: CDR1 MRHNA, CDR2 SNTAGT. The CDR3 DNA follows: TGTGCCAGCAGTTGGACAGGGAAGAACACCGGGGAGCTGTTTTTT. Encoded protein: CASSWTGKNTGELFF.

This chain connects TRBV3-1 to TRBJ1-6, with D perhaps TRBD1 (5 bases). Trimming left V 4 bases short and J 9 bases short, with 19 bases between. CDR3 length: 16 amino acids. CDR1 LGHDT and CDR2 YNNKEL come from the germline V gene (reference sequence). This CDR3 is CASSRLTEGAGSPLHF. The CDR3 nucleotides are TGTGCCAGCAGCCGACTCACGGAAGGGGCGGGTTCACCCCTCCACTTT.

This clonotype was seen a few times. The rearrangement links TRBV4-3 to TRBJ2-7, with D unresolved. Trimming stripped 3 bases from V and 4 bases from J, with 16 bases between. CDR3 length: 15 residues. Germline V lookup: CDR1 LGHNA, CDR2 YSLEER. DNA of the CDR3: TGCGCCAGCAGCCAGAAAGGCCTAGTAGTTTACGAGCAGTACTTC. Its protein product is CASSQKGLVVYEQYF.

This clonotype was counted many times. This chain uses TRBV27 with TRBJ2-2; 12 bases match TRBD1. CDR3 size: 15 residues. Germline values: CDR1 MNHEY, CDR2 SMNVEV (reference sequence). V gave up 4 bases and J gave up 3 bases; unmatched junction bases: 0. The chain's CDR3 is CASSWDRGHTGELFF. In DNA, the CDR3 is TGTGCCAGCAGTTGGGACAGGGGGCACACCGGGGAGCTGTTTTTT.

This clonotype has just a few counts. The rearrangement joins TRBV6-1 to TRBJ1-2; the D is unclear. V was shortened by 4 bases and J by 0 bases, with 12 bases between the two germline ends. Germline lookup yields CDR1 MNHNS and CDR2 SASEGT. This CDR3 comprises 15 residues. The CDR3 sequence: CASSAVGSSNYGYTF. As DNA, the CDR3 is TGTGCCAGCAGTGCTGTGGGCAGTTCTAACTATGGCTACACCTTC.

This clonotype was observed many times. Relative to the germline gene, one junction end is altered; a read error may explain this. The chain uses TRBV4-2 and TRBJ2-7; 10 bases agree with TRBD1. The CDR3 contains 14 residues. The V gene's germline CDR1 is LGHNA and CDR2 YNFKEQ. The CDR3 DNA follows: TGTGCCAGCAACCAAGACAGGGGGCGCCCCGAGCAGTACTTC. It codes for CASNQDRGRPEQYF.

This clonotype was found many times. The genes are TRBV27 and TRBJ2-7; D is unresolved. From germline, CDR1 is MNHEY and CDR2 SMNVEV (reference sequence). CDR3 length: 15 residues. V lost 5 bases to trimming and J lost 4 bases, with 18 bases between them. Here the CDR3 DNA reads TGTGCCAGCAGTCAATCCCTTAATGTCCCTTACGAGCAGTACTTC. Translation: CASSQSLNVPYEQYF.

V usage is TRBV6-1 and J usage is TRBJ1-1; 7 nucleotides line up with TRBD1. In germline, CDR1 is MNHNS, CDR2 SASEGT. The ends lost 6 bases at V and 4 bases at J; junction bases unmatched: 11. The CDR3 is made up of 15 amino acids. For the CDR3, the DNA is TGTGCCAGCAGCCAACCAAGGCAGGGGGGCACTGAAGCTTTCTTT. Translation: CASSQPRQGGTEAFF.

Ten or more counts support this clonotype. The chain employs TRBV5-1 and TRBJ1-1; 7 bases align to TRBD1. The CDR3 loop spans 14 amino acids. Germline lookup yields CDR1 SGHRS and CDR2 YFSETQ. V was pared by 4 bases and J by 3 bases, with 6 bases of the junction left unmatched. The CDR3 nucleotides are TGCGCCAGCAGCCAACAGGGGTTGGACACTGAAGCTTTCTTT. Its protein is CASSQQGLDTEAFF.

V and J are TRBV12-3 or TRBV12-4 and TRBJ1-5; 8 bases align to TRBD1. V shed 7 bases, J shed 10 bases, and the junction held 15 bases outside the gene matches. CDR3 length: 15 residues. In DNA form, the CDR3 reads TGTGCCAGCACAGGACAGGGTTCCTACCCAGGTCCCCAGCATTTT. Its translation: CASTGQGSYPGPQHF.

This clonotype occurred many times. The chain links TRBV29-1 to TRBJ1-1; D is unresolved. Germline V CDR1 and CDR2: SQVTM, ANQGSEA. CDR3 length: 12 residues. V lost 5 bases, J lost 0 bases, and 7 bases lay in between. The CDR3: CSVRDMNTEAFF. The CDR3 nucleotides are TGCAGCGTTAGGGATATGAACACTGAAGCTTTCTTT. The full variable domain, with the rest looked up from reference TRBV29-1 and TRBJ1-1, is SAVISQKPSRDICQRGTSLTIQCQVDSQVTMMFWYRQQPGQSLTLIATANQGSEATYESGFVIDKFPISRPNLTFSTLTVSNMSPEDSSIYLCSVRDMNTEAFFGQGTRLTVV.

This clonotype was recorded a few times. V is TRBV6-1 and J is TRBJ1-1; D not certain. CDR1 is MNHNS and CDR2 is SASEGT in the germline V gene. V lost 1 base and J lost 0, with 9 bases in between. The CDR3 is made up of 15 amino acids. CDR3 in DNA: TGTGCCAGCAGTGAAGTAAAGAAATTGAACACTGAAGCTTTCTTT. As protein: CASSEVKKLNTEAFF.

This clonotype was observed many times. The rearrangement joins TRBV2 to TRBJ2-7; D uncertain. Germline CDR1 reads SNHLY; CDR2 reads FYNNEI. The ends were cut back, 3 bases at V and 0 bases at J, with 6 bases in the middle. The CDR3 has 13 amino acids. CDR3 sequence (DNA): TGTGCCAGCAGTGAGCGTTTCTCCTACGAGCAGTACTTC. Its translation is CASSERFSYEQYF. Looking up the rest from reference TRBV2 and TRBJ2-7 gives the full variable domain: EPEVTQTPSHQVTQMGQEVILRCVPISNHLYFYWYRQILGQKVEFLVSFYNNEISEKSEIFDDQFSVERPDGSNFTLKIRSTKLEDSAMYFCASSERFSYEQYFGPGTRLTVT.

In nucleotides, the CDR3 is TGCAGCGTCGCACACGGGGCAAATCAGCCCCAGCATTTT. Translated, it gives CSVAHGANQPQHF. This chain connects TRBV29-1 to TRBJ1-5, with D perhaps matching TRBD1 (5 bases). V was clipped by 6 bases and J by 4 bases, with 13 bases between them. The CDR3 is 13 residues long. CDR1 and CDR2 from the germline V gene are SQVTM and ANQGSEA.

This clonotype was observed at least ten times. The chain carries TRBV10-2 and TRBJ1-2, with D possibly being TRBD1 (5 bases). The CDR3 length is 12 residues. Per germline, CDR1 WSHSY and CDR2 SAAADI. V lost 8 bases, J lost 7 bases, and 14 bases lay in between. CDR3 DNA: TGCGCCAGCTCTACAGGAGTCGGTGGCTACACCTTC. Amino acid sequence: CASSTGVGGYTF.

This clonotype was seen repeatedly, ten times or more. The CDR3 spells CASSLKDRDSNQPQHF. The CDR3 nucleotides read TGTGCCAGCAGCCTCAAGGACAGGGATAGCAATCAGCCCCAGCATTTT. The chain recombines TRBV4-2 with TRBJ1-5; 8 nucleotides line up with TRBD1. Looked up from germline, CDR1 is LGHNA and CDR2 is YNFKEQ. V gave up 4 bases and J gave up 0 bases; unmatched junction bases: 5. The CDR3 loop spans 16 amino acids.

With regard to this clonotype: A read error is possible here, since a much larger clone lies one base away. The conserved closing phenylalanine or tryptophan is absent in this CDR3, likely reflecting a read error. V and J are TRBV28 and TRBJ1-1; D call uncertain. CDR1 is MDHEN, CDR2 SYDVKM, per germline. The CDR3 loop spans 15 amino acids. V was trimmed by 2 bases and J by 2 bases, leaving 12 bases between them. CDR3 DNA sequence: TGTGCCAGCAGTTTAAATAGGGTCCTCAACACTGAAGCTTTCCTT. Translation: CASSLNRVLNTEAFL.

This clonotype was observed at least ten times. The genes are TRBV6-5 and TRBJ1-1; TRBD1 agrees at 8 bases. Germline V CDR1 and CDR2: MNHEY, SVGAGI. CDR3 length: 15 amino acids. V shed 5 bases, J shed 5 bases, and the junction held 10 bases outside the gene matches. CDR3 sequence reads: CASSNPGQGTTEAFF. Written as DNA, the CDR3 is TGTGCCAGCAGTAACCCAGGACAGGGAACGACTGAAGCTTTCTTT.

This clonotype was observed at least ten times. The chain uses TRBV2 and TRBJ1-2; a possible D gene is TRBD1 (5 bases). V was cut by 0 bases and J by 2 bases, with 7 bases left in between. The CDR3 sequence is 14 residues long. CDR1 and CDR2 (germline): SNHLY, FYNNEI. The CDR3 here is CASSEAPGNYGYTF. The CDR3 region has the DNA TGTGCCAGCAGTGAAGCGCCAGGGAACTATGGCTACACCTTC.